The table lists the clone carrying this T cell receptor (beta chain) with a count of one. Antigen unknown. The record originates from a study of shared clonotypes between healthy human individuals. Findings and caveats of the study: Clonotype sharing across several donors was observed for about 4.8% of naive CD4 clonotypes.

Naive CD8 cells lacked CD45RO and underwent positive selection for CCR7, leaving out terminally differentiated effector memory CD45RA+ cells. The assay was immunoSEQ multiplex PCR, and TCRdb's table has in-frame clones only and misses some. This table holds fewer than 850,000 clones, 95% to 97% found once. This CDR3 comprises 15 residues. CDR1 is SGHTA, CDR2 FQGNSA, per germline. Trimming left V 5 bases short and J 1 base short, with 13 bases between. This TCR derives from a man aged 25-45 years in good health. The material sequenced was naive CD8+ T cells sorted from blood. The J gene is TRBJ2-3, the V gene TRBV7-2; maybe TRBD2 (5 bases). The CDR3 coding sequence is TGTGCCAGCAGCCCTCGGGAATTCGGCACAGATACGCAGTATTTT. As protein: CASSPREFGTDTQYF. Variable domain in full (rest from reference TRBV7-2 and TRBJ2-3): GAGVSQSPSNKVTEKGKDVELRCDPISGHTALYWYRQSLGQGLEFLIYFQGNSAPDKSGLPSDRFSAERTGGSVSTLTIQRTQQEDSAVYLCASSPREFGTDTQYFGPGTRLTVL.